This T cell receptor (beta chain) was sequenced for a study of blood T cell repertoires in COVID-19. Deletions cut 0 bases from V and 1 base from J, with 11 bases between. Germline V CDR1 and CDR2: SGDLS, YYNGEE. The CDR3 is 16 residues long. The method was immunoSEQ multiplex PCR; TCRdb's version includes in-frame clones alone and lacks a portion of them. The sample includes 200,000 to 250,000 clones, under 90% of them seen just once. This clonotype was sampled from a woman aged 80 or over with COVID-19, enrolled during active disease. The sample was peripheral blood. The rearrangement links TRBV9 to TRBJ2-1; TRBD1 might be the D (6 bases). This chain's CDR3 is CASSVEGGKSYNEQFF. The DNA for the CDR3 is TGTGCCAGCAGCGTAGAAGGGGGTAAATCCTACAATGAGCAGTTCTTC.